One and the same sample provided the 29 T cell receptor beta chains below, sequenced in a study of T cells in Graves' hyperthyroidism and ophthalmopathy. Authors of the study amplified TCR beta CDR3 regions from RNA transcripts. Initially, a first-round RT-PCR of the TCR CDR3 employed the HTBI primer set. TCRdb ran MiXCR on the multiplex PCR reads and lists one entry per CDR3 protein. The data contain a few hundred thousand distinct CDR3 sequences, approximately 16% of them seen just once; the ten biggest clones take up around 3.5%. The specimen sequenced was blood. All receptors derive from a woman aged 40 to 50 with Graves' ophthalmopathy.

The V gene is TRBV5-1, the J gene TRBJ2-7; D remains unclear. From germline, CDR1 is SGHRS and CDR2 YFSETQ. The CDR3 has 15 residues. The V end lost 1 base, the J end lost 5 bases, and 16 bases lay between the germline ends. The CDR3 DNA sequence: TGCGCCAGCAGCTTGAGGTCAGCGAGTGGCGACGAGCAGTACTTC. Encoded protein: CASSLRSASGDEQYF. Supplemented by reference TRBV5-1 and TRBJ2-7, the full variable domain reads KAGVTQTPRYLIKTRGQQVTLSCSPISGHRSVSWYQQTPGQGLQFLFEYFSETQRNKGNFPGRFSGRQFSNSRSEMNVSTLELGDSALYLCASSLRSASGDEQYFGPGTRLTVT.

This clonotype was recorded a few times. The V gene is TRBV11-2, the J gene TRBJ2-5; tentatively, D is TRBD1 (6 bases). The V end was cut by 2 bases, the J end by 12 bases, with 13 bases between. The germline gives CDR1 SGHAT, CDR2 FQNNGV. CDR3 length equals 12 residues. The CDR3 region has the DNA TGTGCCAGCAGCTTAATGGACAGCCAAGAGTACTTC. Amino acids: CASSLMDSQEYF.

The V gene is TRBV2, the J gene TRBJ2-3, with 15 nucleotides matching TRBD2. The CDR3 has 13 residues. Germline-derived CDR1 and CDR2 are SNHLY and FYNNEI. With V trimmed by 11 bases and J by 4 bases, 1 base remained unmatched. The CDR3 coding sequence is TGTGCCGGGACTAGCGGGAGGTCAGATACGCAGTATTTT. It is translated as CAGTSGRSDTQYF.

The sample holds a few counts of this clonotype. V is TRBV12-3 or TRBV12-4 and J is TRBJ2-1, with D tentatively TRBD1 (6 bases). The CDR3 runs 14 residues. The V and J ends lost 1 base and 8 bases respectively, with 12 bases between them. The CDR3 region has the DNA TGTGCCAGCAGTTTAGGGAGCGAGGGGGATGAGCAGTTCTTC. Translating gives CASSLGSEGDEQFF.

The table lists this clonotype with a few counts. The chain employs TRBV27 and TRBJ2-7, with 7 bases aligning to TRBD1. V lost 6 bases and J lost 5; bases outside the gene matches: 13. The CDR3 is made up of 15 amino acids. The germline V gene encodes CDR1 MNHEY and CDR2 SMNVEV (reference sequence). CDR3 in DNA: TGTGCCAGCAGCCTTGGGTCGACAGGGTTCAACGAGCAGTACTTC. Protein: CASSLGSTGFNEQYF.

The chain is built from TRBV4-1 and TRBJ1-4; possible D gene TRBD1, 6 bases. The V gene's germline CDR1 is MGHRA and CDR2 YSYEKL. This CDR3 has 15 residues. Between the trimmed V and J ends, which lost 0 bases and 3 bases, there was a span of 8 bases. CDR3 amino acids: CASSQEGASNEKLFF. As DNA, the CDR3 is TGCGCCAGCAGCCAAGAGGGGGCTTCTAATGAAAAACTGTTTTTT.

The chain is built from TRBV11-2 and TRBJ2-7, with D tentatively TRBD1 (5 bases). CDR3 length: 15 amino acids. V was clipped by 0 bases and J by 2 bases, with 11 bases between them. Germline V gene sequence: CDR1 SGHAT, CDR2 FQNNGV. The CDR3 DNA is TGTGCCAGCAGCTTAGACCCCGACAGAACCTACGAGCAGTACTTC. Translated: CASSLDPDRTYEQYF.

The J gene is TRBJ2-2, the V gene TRBV9; D is perhaps TRBD2 (7 bases). The CDR3 totals 14 residues. From germline, CDR1 is SGDLS and CDR2 YYNGEE. V was pared by 9 bases and J by 7 bases, with 19 bases between. The CDR3 nucleotides read TGTGCCACCTCCCGAGGGGGGGGGAACGGGGAGCTGTTTTTT. Its protein product is CATSRGGGNGELFF.

This clonotype was observed many times. This chain links TRBV30 with TRBJ1-1; D remains ambiguous. V was cut by 5 bases and J by 8 bases, with 18 bases left in between. There are 13 residues in the CDR3. Germline CDR1 GTSNPN, CDR2 SVGIG (reference sequence). Here the CDR3 DNA reads TGTGCCTGGTTTGCGGACTCATTTACGGAAGCTTTCTTT. Residues: CAWFADSFTEAFF.

This clonotype was observed many times. V gene TRBV9 combines with J gene TRBJ1-1; D possibly corresponds to TRBD1 (5 bases). This CDR3 has 13 amino acids. Trimming left V 0 bases short and J 6 bases short, with 9 bases between. CDR1 SGDLS and CDR2 YYNGEE come from the germline V gene. CDR3 DNA: TGTGCCAGCAGCGTAGTGGACACCTCTGAAGCTTTCTTT. It translates to CASSVVDTSEAFF.

This clonotype occurred a few times. The V and J genes are TRBV29-1 and TRBJ1-2; 7 bases are a match to TRBD1. Per germline, CDR1 SQVTM and CDR2 ANQGSEA. The CDR3 contains 12 residues. The junction had 4 bases not matched to a gene; V was cut back by 7 bases and J by 2 bases. The CDR3 DNA sequence: TGCAGCGCTATGGGACAGAACTATGGCTACACCTTC. Amino acid sequence: CSAMGQNYGYTF. The full variable domain, with the rest looked up from reference TRBV29-1 and TRBJ1-2, is SAVISQKPSRDICQRGTSLTIQCQVDSQVTMMFWYRQQPGQSLTLIATANQGSEATYESGFVIDKFPISRPNLTFSTLTVSNMSPEDSSIYLCSAMGQNYGYTFGSGTRLTVV.

In this sample, this clonotype turned up many times. This chain links TRBV12-3 or TRBV12-4 with TRBJ1-1; TRBD1 agrees at 8 bases. V dropped 6 bases and J dropped 6; count of bases not matched to a gene: 6. This CDR3 contains 13 residues. The DNA of the CDR3 is TGTGCCAGCAGGGTGACAGGGGAACCTGAAGCTTTCTTT. Translated: CASRVTGEPEAFF.

This clonotype was seen at least ten times. The genes are TRBV2 and TRBJ2-3; weak D call: TRBD1 (6 bases). The V gene lost 7 bases and the J gene lost 1 base, with 27 bases spanning the gap. This CDR3 is built from 19 residues. Germline V gives CDR1 SNHLY, CDR2 FYNNEI. In nucleotides, the CDR3 is TGTGCCAGCATTCTTCCGGTTTGGGGGCGCGGTACTGGCACAGATACGCAGTATTTT. Residues: CASILPVWGRGTGTDTQYF.

This clonotype was picked up a small number of times. This chain uses TRBV3-1 with TRBJ1-5; 7 bases agree with TRBD1. CDR1 LGHDT and CDR2 YNNKEL come from the germline V gene (reference sequence). The CDR3 has 13 amino acids. V shed 8 bases and J 4 bases; nucleotides not matched to a gene: 5. The CDR3 protein is CASGTAVNQPQHF. The DNA of the CDR3 is TGTGCCAGCGGGACAGCTGTAAATCAGCCCCAGCATTTT.

In its sample, this clonotype was seen many times. The J gene is TRBJ2-1, the V gene TRBV18; D gene unclear. Trimming shortened V by 2 bases and J by 0 bases, and 5 bases separated the two germline ends. The germline CDR1 and CDR2 sequences are KGHSH and LQKENI. This CDR3 has 14 residues. The chain's CDR3 is CASSPLRSYNEQFF. CDR3 nucleotides: TGTGCCAGCTCACCATTGCGCTCCTACAATGAGCAGTTCTTC.

Here the CDR3 reads CASRPGGSKNQPQHF. DNA of the CDR3: TGTGCCAGCAGGCCAGGGGGCTCAAAAAATCAGCCCCAGCATTTT. This sequence joins TRBV6-1 and TRBJ1-5; 8 nucleotides match TRBD1. There are 15 residues in the CDR3. V trimming: 6 bases; J trimming: 4 bases; junction bases outside the gene matches: 8. Germline CDR1 is MNHNS and CDR2 is SASEGT.

The table lists this clonotype with a count of one. This chain joins TRBV5-8 and TRBJ2-3, with 11 bases aligning to TRBD2. The CDR3 sequence is 17 residues long. Germline CDR1 SGHTS, CDR2 YDEGEE. The V gene end was trimmed by 2 bases and the J gene end by 2 bases; junction bases not matched to a gene: 7. CDR3 DNA sequence: TGTGCCAGCAGCTTCCGCCTAGCGGGGGGCTCCACAGATACGCAGTATTTT. This translates into CASSFRLAGGSTDTQYF.

This clonotype appeared many times. V and J are TRBV10-3 and TRBJ1-2, with a possible D match to TRBD1 (6 bases). V was shortened by 6 bases and J by 8 bases, with 16 bases between the two germline ends. This CDR3 region has 13 residues. From germline, CDR1 is ENHRY and CDR2 SYGVKD. This chain's CDR3 is CAIRGSGAGGYTF. As DNA, the CDR3 is TGTGCCATCAGGGGATCAGGGGCCGGGGGCTACACCTTC.

This clonotype was detected a few times. The chain is built from TRBV18 and TRBJ1-1, with a weak D call TRBD1 (5 bases). Between the trimmed V and J ends, which lost 5 bases and 0 bases, there was a span of 19 bases. Germline V gives CDR1 KGHSH, CDR2 LQKENI. The CDR3 spans 17 residues. The CDR3 region is CASSGIGAGPMNTEAFF. The CDR3 bases are TGTGCCAGCTCAGGAATTGGGGCAGGACCTATGAACACTGAAGCTTTCTTT.

The J gene is TRBJ2-2, the V gene TRBV6-2 or TRBV6-3; 9 nucleotides line up with TRBD2. Germline loops: CDR1 MNHEY, CDR2 SVGEGT. V lost 7 bases and J lost 4; bases outside the gene matches: 13. CDR3 length: 17 residues. CDR3: CASNRGLSGSGTGELFF. CDR3 nucleotides: TGTGCCAGCAACCGAGGCCTTAGCGGGAGCGGCACCGGGGAGCTGTTTTTT.

This clonotype was observed at least ten times. The CDR3 sequence: CASSIYRGVYNEQFF. The CDR3 DNA follows: TGTGCCAGCAGTATCTACAGGGGCGTCTACAATGAGCAGTTCTTC. The chain links TRBV28 to TRBJ2-1; TRBD1 agrees at 7 bases. The CDR3 has 15 amino acids. Per the germline V gene, CDR1 is MDHEN and CDR2 is SYDVKM. V lost 5 bases to trimming and J lost 3 bases; unmatched junction nucleotides: 7.

This clonotype was seen many times. V is TRBV2 and J is TRBJ2-7; 9 bases fit TRBD1. Germline V CDR1 and CDR2: SNHLY, FYNNEI. V gave up 6 bases and J gave up 1 base; unmatched junction bases: 7. The CDR3 is 15 amino acids. CDR3 coding DNA: TGTGCCAGCAGCTCAGACAGGGGGGGGTCCTACGAGCAGTACTTC. It codes for CASSSDRGGSYEQYF.

The table lists this clonotype with a few counts. This CDR3 is CASIWGRAAQETQYF. DNA for the CDR3: TGTGCCAGCATCTGGGGCAGGGCTGCCCAAGAGACCCAGTACTTC. This chain joins TRBV12-3 or TRBV12-4 and TRBJ2-5, with a possible D match to TRBD1 (5 bases). The CDR3 sequence is 15 residues long. V gave up 7 bases and J gave up 1 base, with 16 bases separating them.

The V call is TRBV20-1, the J call TRBJ2-1; D gene unclear. This CDR3 is built from 17 residues. Germline CDR1 reads DFQATT; CDR2 reads SNEGSKA (reference sequence). V lost 0 bases, J lost 0 bases, and 15 bases lay in between. CDR3 in DNA: TGCAGTGCTAGAGACCCTTGGCGGCAAAGCTCCTACAATGAGCAGTTCTTC. It specifies CSARDPWRQSSYNEQFF.

A few counts support this clonotype. V gene TRBV10-3 combines with J gene TRBJ2-5, with D unclear. CDR3 length: 14 amino acids. The germline CDR1 and CDR2 sequences are ENHRY and SYGVKD. Trimming cost V 6 bases and J 5 bases, with 16 bases left between them. CDR3 in DNA: TGTGCCATCAGCCCCGGTGGGTCAATTGAGACCCAGTACTTC. It codes for CAISPGGSIETQYF.

The chain carries TRBV5-1 and TRBJ1-6, with D possibly TRBD1 on 6 matching bases. CDR1 and CDR2 (germline): SGHRS, YFSETQ. This CDR3 contains 15 residues. V was trimmed by 0 bases and J by 10 bases, leaving 14 bases between them. The CDR3 nucleotides read TGCGCCAGCAGCTTGGATGTAGGGGGGATCTCACCCCTCCACTTT. Amino acid sequence: CASSLDVGGISPLHF. Based on the CDR3 plus reference TRBV5-1 and TRBJ1-6, the full variable domain is KAGVTQTPRYLIKTRGQQVTLSCSPISGHRSVSWYQQTPGQGLQFLFEYFSETQRNKGNFPGRFSGRQFSNSRSEMNVSTLELGDSALYLCASSLDVGGISPLHFGNGTRLTVT.

This clonotype was seen many times. The gene calls are TRBV20-1 and TRBJ2-1; D not resolved. From germline, CDR1 is DFQATT and CDR2 SNEGSKA (reference sequence). V lost 3 bases to trimming and J lost 3 bases, with 3 bases between them. The CDR3 contains 11 residues. The CDR3 sequence: CSASNYNEQFF. The CDR3 nucleotides are TGCAGTGCTAGTAACTACAATGAGCAGTTCTTC.

This clonotype was seen at least ten times. The chain is built from TRBV2 and TRBJ2-2; 15 nucleotides line up with TRBD2. The CDR3 is made up of 21 amino acids. Germline CDR1 SNHLY, CDR2 FYNNEI. V gave up 3 bases and J gave up 4 bases; unmatched junction bases: 15. The CDR3 DNA follows: TGTGCCAGCAGTGACGGTGGACTAGCGGGAGGGAGTGGCTGGGGCACCGGGGAGCTGTTTTTT. It is translated as CASSDGGLAGGSGWGTGELFF. The whole variable domain, filled in from reference TRBV2 and TRBJ2-2, reads EPEVTQTPSHQVTQMGQEVILRCVPISNHLYFYWYRQILGQKVEFLVSFYNNEISEKSEIFDDQFSVERPDGSNFTLKIRSTKLEDSAMYFCASSDGGLAGGSGWGTGELFFGEGSRLTVL.

This clonotype was picked up many times. V and J are TRBV7-9 and TRBJ2-3; 9 bases are shared with TRBD1. The CDR3 runs to 15 residues. Germline V gene data show CDR1 as SEHNR and CDR2 as FQNEAQ (reference sequence). Trimming removed 3 bases from V and 5 bases from J; junction bases left unmatched: 6. The CDR3 DNA follows: TGTGCCAGCAGCTTGGGACAGGGTGAGGTAGATACGCAGTATTTT. Its translation: CASSLGQGEVDTQYF.